The TCR beta chain described here comes from a study of cytomegalovirus exposure and HLA in healthy donors. Study summary: Both the 120 validation repertoires and the approximately 700 first-cohort repertoires used the same platform, as reported by a later analysis. Study results and caveats: A few CMV-associated chains proved CMV antigen-specific in vitro. Some public TCRs appeared in many individuals, while most sequences were rare. Some 150 TCR beta chains were listed as cytomegalovirus-associated.

Clones were read by immunoSEQ multiplex PCR, and TCRdb kept only the in-frame ones, dropping some. Seen here are fewer than 200,000 clones, 85% to 90% observed once, and the top ten hold roughly 1.4%. About this clone itself: Its target is unknown.

The receptor was isolated from a woman aged 25 to 39 in good health and CMV-seronegative. The sample was PBMCs.

The CDR3 loop reads CAITRAEETGYRGYTF. CDR3 in DNA: TGTGCCATCACTCGGGCGGAAGAGACAGGGTATCGAGGCTACACCTTC. The chain is built from TRBV10-3 and TRBJ1-2; 7 nucleotides agree with TRBD1. V trimming: 7 bases; J trimming: 8 bases; junction bases outside the gene matches: 19. The CDR3 runs 16 residues. Germline V CDR1 and CDR2: ENHRY, SYGVKD.